This passage covers 25 T cell receptor beta chains from one sample sequenced in a study of cytomegalovirus exposure and HLA in healthy donors. The PCR was carried out with 60 Vbeta primers and 13 Jbeta primers. TCRdb keeps only in-frame clones here, not all; method: immunoSEQ multiplex PCR. The data contain around 160,000 clones, approximately 79% of them singletons. Sequencing was performed on PBMCs. The source of these receptors is a woman between 35 and 50 years old in good health and CMV-seropositive.

The chain links TRBV7-3 to TRBJ1-1; D is unclear. With 5 bases removed from V and 4 bases from J, the gap between germline ends came to 11 bases. CDR1 is SGHTA, CDR2 FQGTGA, per germline. The CDR3 extends over 13 amino acids. The CDR3 sequence is CASSPSLFTEAFF. The CDR3 coding sequence is TGTGCCAGCAGCCCGTCCTTGTTCACTGAAGCTTTCTTT.

This clone has more than one count but fewer than ten. This sequence joins TRBV5-1 and TRBJ1-1; TRBD1 agrees at 8 bases. This CDR3 comprises 15 residues. Germline CDR1 reads SGHRS; CDR2 reads YFSETQ. With 4 bases clipped from V and 7 bases from J, the junction kept 12 bases outside the gene matches. This chain's CDR3 is CASSPGQARTGEAFF. Written as DNA, the CDR3 is TGCGCCAGCAGCCCGGGACAGGCTCGTACGGGTGAAGCTTTCTTT.

The chain recombines TRBV2 with TRBJ1-6; TRBD1 aligns across 9 bases. In germline, CDR1 is SNHLY, CDR2 FYNNEI. The CDR3 loop spans 13 amino acids. V trimming: 5 bases; J trimming: 10 bases; junction bases outside the gene matches: 3. The CDR3 DNA reads TGTGCCAGCAGTCCCGGGACAGGGTCACCCCTCCACTTT. Translating gives CASSPGTGSPLHF.

This chain connects TRBV10-2 to TRBJ2-2; D unresolved. Germline V lookup: CDR1 WSHSY, CDR2 SAAADI. The CDR3 runs 13 residues. V gave up 3 bases and J gave up 8 bases, with 10 bases separating them. CDR3 protein: CASSDPSSGELFF. As DNA, the CDR3 is TGCGCCAGCAGTGACCCCTCTTCTGGGGAGCTGTTTTTT.

This clone was observed a few times. The gene calls are TRBV2 and TRBJ1-6, with 8 bases matching TRBD1. The length of the CDR3 is 14 residues. V shed 4 bases, J shed 7 bases, and the junction held 3 bases outside the gene matches. The germline V gene has CDR1 SNHLY and CDR2 FYNNEI. The CDR3 region has the DNA TGTGCCAGCAGTGTGACAGGGGAAAATTCACCCCTCCACTTT. Translating gives CASSVTGENSPLHF.

The chain joins TRBV30 to TRBJ1-5, with a possible D match to TRBD1 (6 bases). The CDR3 length is 13 residues. The germline V and J ends were trimmed by 0 bases and 5 bases, with 8 bases remaining between them. Germline V lookup: CDR1 GTSNPN, CDR2 SVGIG (reference sequence). CDR3 protein: CAWSVAGDQPQHF. Here the CDR3 DNA reads TGTGCCTGGAGTGTGGCAGGGGATCAGCCCCAGCATTTT.

This clone was counted only a few times. Here the CDR3 DNA reads TGTGCCAGCAGCTTAGGGGGGACAGCTGACTACGAGCAGTACTTC. Its protein is CASSLGGTADYEQYF. The chain couples TRBV11-2 to TRBJ2-5; 7 positions agree with TRBD1. The J call may be wrong; the DNA end is better matched by TRBJ2-7. The CDR3 length is 15 residues. CDR1 is SGHAT and CDR2 is FQNNGV in the germline V gene.

This clone was recorded once. The chain uses TRBV7-3 and TRBJ2-5; 7 nucleotides align to TRBD1. V trimming: 5 bases; J trimming: 5 bases; junction bases outside the gene matches: 5. CDR1 is SGHTA, CDR2 FQGTGA, per germline. CDR3 length: 13 amino acids. The CDR3, as DNA: TGTGCCAGCAGCCGGGACAGACGGGAGACCCAGTACTTC. This gives the protein CASSRDRRETQYF. Filled out from reference TRBV7-3 and TRBJ2-5, the complete variable domain reads GAGVSQTPSNKVTEKGKYVELRCDPISGHTALYWYRQSLGQGPEFLIYFQGTGAADDSGLPNDRFFAVRPEGSVSTLKIQRTERGDSAVYLCASSRDRRETQYFGPGTRLLVL.

The V and J genes are TRBV19 and TRBJ1-5, with 7 bases that match TRBD1. The V gene end was trimmed by 4 bases and the J gene end by 7 bases; junction bases not matched to a gene: 13. The CDR3 is 16 residues long. Per the germline V gene, CDR1 is LNHDA and CDR2 is SQIVND (reference sequence). CDR3 nucleotides: TGTGCCAGTAGTACAAATAGCCCACAGGGGACGCAGCCCCAGCATTTT. This sequence encodes CASSTNSPQGTQPQHF.

V and J are TRBV4-1 and TRBJ2-3; D is uncertain. There are 15 residues in the CDR3. The V end lost 0 bases, the J end lost 4 bases, and 11 bases lay between the germline ends. Germline CDR1 MGHRA, CDR2 YSYEKL. In nucleotides, the CDR3 is TGCGCCAGCAGCCAAGATTGGCCCCACCCAGATACGCAGTATTTT. Translation: CASSQDWPHPDTQYF.

CDR3 loop: CASSLGGGGREQFF. Here the CDR3 DNA reads TGTGCCAGCAGCTTGGGCGGAGGAGGGAGGGAGCAGTTCTTC. V gene TRBV7-7 combines with J gene TRBJ2-1, with D perhaps matching TRBD2 (6 bases). CDR1 and CDR2 from the germline V gene are SSHAT and FNYEAQ (reference sequence). V was pared by 3 bases and J by 10 bases, with 16 bases between. The CDR3 is 14 amino acids.

The chain has TRBV27 and TRBJ2-7; possible D gene TRBD2, 6 bases. Trimming left V 2 bases short and J 1 base short, with 15 bases between. The CDR3 extends over 16 amino acids. Germline V gene sequence: CDR1 MNHEY, CDR2 SMNVEV (reference sequence). CDR3 residues: CASSLGRRAGSYEQYF. The CDR3 DNA is TGTGCCAGCAGTTTAGGTCGCCGGGCGGGGTCCTACGAGCAGTACTTC.

A single count supports this clone. The chain carries TRBV9 and TRBJ1-4; no firm D call. This CDR3 spans 14 amino acids. Trimming stripped 4 bases from V and 5 bases from J, with 12 bases between. Germline values: CDR1 SGDLS, CDR2 YYNGEE. In nucleotides, the CDR3 is TGTGCCAGCAGCCCGGATGGAGGGAATGAAAAACTGTTTTTT. This encodes CASSPDGGNEKLFF.

In DNA form, the CDR3 reads TGTGCCAGCAGCACTCCGCATGTCGGGGAGCAGTACTTC. This codes for CASSTPHVGEQYF. The J gene is TRBJ2-7, the V gene TRBV6-5, with no clear D. This CDR3 is built from 13 residues. Between the trimmed V and J ends, which lost 6 bases and 7 bases, there was a span of 16 bases. CDR1 MNHEY and CDR2 SVGAGI come from the germline V gene.

This clone appeared once. V is TRBV2 and J is TRBJ2-5; D is possibly TRBD2 (7 bases). CDR1 SNHLY and CDR2 FYNNEI come from the germline V gene. Trimming took 4 bases from V and 4 from J, leaving 13 bases between them. This CDR3 spans 14 amino acids. CDR3 region: CASSVGGGGETQYF. DNA for the CDR3: TGTGCCAGCAGTGTTGGAGGGGGGGGAGAGACCCAGTACTTC.

The rearrangement links TRBV9 to TRBJ2-4; D perhaps matches TRBD1 (5 bases). The V gene lost 4 bases and the J gene lost 3 bases, with 17 bases spanning the gap. From germline, CDR1 is SGDLS and CDR2 YYNGEE. The CDR3 consists of 16 residues. The DNA of the CDR3 is TGTGCCAGCAGCCCCCAGGGTAGCCCGATCAAAAACATTCAGTACTTC. Its protein is CASSPQGSPIKNIQYF.

V gene TRBV7-9 combines with J gene TRBJ2-7, with 7 bases identical to TRBD2. The CDR3 covers 14 residues. Germline CDR1 SEHNR, CDR2 FQNEAQ (reference sequence). V lost 5 bases, J lost 5 bases, and 9 bases stayed unmatched. CDR3 nucleotide sequence: TGTGCCAGCAGCCCCCAGCGGGGATTAGACGAGCAGTACTTC. Translated: CASSPQRGLDEQYF.

The chain uses TRBV2 and TRBJ2-1; 11 bases align to TRBD2. J was trimmed by 8 bases and V by 7 bases; bases with no gene match: 10. The germline CDR1 and CDR2 sequences are SNHLY and FYNNEI. This CDR3 region has 15 residues. The CDR3 protein is CASTGSSGGADEQFF. The CDR3 nucleotides are TGTGCCAGCACCGGGAGTAGCGGGGGGGCCGATGAGCAGTTCTTC.

The chain has TRBV15 and TRBJ2-7; 9 bases map to TRBD1. This CDR3 has 15 amino acids. The ends lost 3 bases at V and 4 bases at J; junction bases unmatched: 7. Looked up from germline, CDR1 is LNHNV and CDR2 is YYDKDF (reference sequence). CDR3 in amino acids: CATSRGWTGEYEQYF. CDR3 nucleotide sequence: TGTGCCACCAGCAGGGGCTGGACAGGGGAGTACGAGCAGTACTTC.

About this clone itself: Other DNA sequences in this specimen translate into the identical CDR3. The CDR3 region is CASSPGSSYEQYF. In DNA, the CDR3 is TGTGCCAGCTCACCAGGGAGCTCCTACGAGCAGTACTTC. The chain links TRBV18 to TRBJ2-7; possible D gene TRBD2, 5 bases. The CDR3 sequence is 13 residues long. Trimming took 2 bases from V and 0 from J, leaving 5 bases between them. Per germline, CDR1 KGHSH and CDR2 LQKENI.

This clone came up a few times. The chain links TRBV15 to TRBJ2-1; 7 positions agree with TRBD2. Germline CDR1 and CDR2: LNHNV and YYDKDF (reference sequence). CDR3 size: 13 residues. The ends lost 5 bases at V and 10 bases at J; junction bases unmatched: 8. The CDR3 loop is CATSVWEGWEQFF. CDR3 in DNA: TGTGCCACCAGCGTCTGGGAGGGTTGGGAGCAGTTCTTC. The variable domain in full, with the rest retrieved from reference TRBV15 and TRBJ2-1, is DAMVIQNPRYQVTQFGKPVTLSCSQTLNHNVMYWYQQKSSQAPKLLFHYYDKDFNNEADTPDNFQSRRPNTSFCFLDIRSPGLGDTAMYLCATSVWEGWEQFFGPGTRLTVL.

The V call is TRBV15, the J call TRBJ2-4; 11 bases match TRBD2. Germline V gene data show CDR1 as LNHNV and CDR2 as YYDKDF (reference sequence). V gave up 7 bases and J gave up 6 bases; unmatched junction bases: 5. The CDR3 is made up of 14 amino acids. The CDR3 spells CATTSGGYGNIQYF. CDR3 in DNA: TGTGCCACCACTAGCGGGGGGTACGGAAACATTCAGTACTTC. Based on the CDR3 plus reference TRBV15 and TRBJ2-4, the full variable domain is DAMVIQNPRYQVTQFGKPVTLSCSQTLNHNVMYWYQQKSSQAPKLLFHYYDKDFNNEADTPDNFQSRRPNTSFCFLDIRSPGLGDTAMYLCATTSGGYGNIQYFGAGTRLSVL.

Notes on this clone: The junction and the germline gene differ at one end; a read error may be behind it. The chain combines TRBV7-9 with TRBJ2-7, with a weak D call TRBD2 (6 bases). Germline CDR1 reads SEHNR; CDR2 reads FQNEAQ (reference sequence). The CDR3 runs to 18 residues. The CDR3 sequence is CSSSLYPPRDSTLYEQYF. In DNA form, the CDR3 reads TGTTCCAGCAGCTTATACCCCCCTCGGGACTCCACCCTCTACGAGCAGTACTTC.

J is TRBJ1-3 and V is TRBV9; weak D call: TRBD1 (5 bases). CDR1 SGDLS and CDR2 YYNGEE come from the germline V gene. The ends were cut back, 3 bases at V and 0 bases at J, with 10 bases in the middle. The CDR3 extends over 15 amino acids. The DNA of the CDR3 is TGTGCCAGCAGCGAAGTAGGGGCCTCTGGAAACACCATATATTTT. This translates into CASSEVGASGNTIYF.

V and J are TRBV2 and TRBJ2-3; D may be TRBD2 (7 bases). This CDR3 has 14 amino acids. Trimming left V 6 bases short and J 3 bases short, with 13 bases between. Germline V gene lookup returns CDR1 SNHLY and CDR2 FYNNEI. CDR3: CASRGGARTDTQYF. CDR3 in DNA: TGTGCCAGCAGGGGGGGGGCGAGGACAGATACGCAGTATTTT.